The clone carrying this T cell receptor beta chain was counted a few times. Its specificity is unknown. These data belong to a study of blood T cells in healthy people across ages. Study-level results: Both higher diversity and more naive CD4+ cells marked long-lived donors when set against aged donors. Naive and antigen-experienced cells could not be conclusively compared, given unsorted PBMCs. Any changes in expanded clonotypes were possibly confounded, as donor CMV status remained unknown.

Next came a second PCR, run for about 7 to 12 cycles, which used a sample-barcoded 5' primer along with a J-beta primer mix. Every molecule of cDNA carried a tag from a template-switch adaptor with 12 random nucleotides. TCRdb redid the calling of the 5' RACE reads with MiXCR, one entry per CDR3 protein. Of fewer than 1,000,000 distinct CDR3 sequences listed, roughly 46% are singletons. The ends were cut back, 4 bases at V and 3 bases at J, with 19 bases in the middle. The length of the CDR3 is 16 residues. CDR1 is LGHNA, CDR2 YSLEER, per germline. The rearrangement uses TRBV4-3 and TRBJ2-7; either TRBD1 or TRBD2 may fit D (5 bases each). The sequenced sample consisted of blood. The source is a man aged 80 or over in good health. Here the CDR3 reads CASSPGRGSAYYEQYF. The CDR3 DNA follows: TGCGCCAGCAGCCCTGGAAGGGGTAGCGCCTACTACGAGCAGTACTTC.